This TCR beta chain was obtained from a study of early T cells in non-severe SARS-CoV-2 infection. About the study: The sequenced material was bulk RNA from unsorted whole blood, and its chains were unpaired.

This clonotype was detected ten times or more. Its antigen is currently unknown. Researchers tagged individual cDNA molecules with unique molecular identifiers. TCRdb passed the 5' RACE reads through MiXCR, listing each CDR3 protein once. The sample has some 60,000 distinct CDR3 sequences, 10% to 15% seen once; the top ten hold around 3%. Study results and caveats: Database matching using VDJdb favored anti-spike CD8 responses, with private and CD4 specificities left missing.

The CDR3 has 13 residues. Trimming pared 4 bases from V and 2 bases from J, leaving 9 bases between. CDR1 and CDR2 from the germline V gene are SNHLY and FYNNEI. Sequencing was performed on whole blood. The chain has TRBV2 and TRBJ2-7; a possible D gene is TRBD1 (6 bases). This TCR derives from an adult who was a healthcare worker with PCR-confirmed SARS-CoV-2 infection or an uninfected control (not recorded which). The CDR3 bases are TGTGCCAGCAGTGTGGGGGCTACCTACGAGCAGTACTTC. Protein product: CASSVGATYEQYF.